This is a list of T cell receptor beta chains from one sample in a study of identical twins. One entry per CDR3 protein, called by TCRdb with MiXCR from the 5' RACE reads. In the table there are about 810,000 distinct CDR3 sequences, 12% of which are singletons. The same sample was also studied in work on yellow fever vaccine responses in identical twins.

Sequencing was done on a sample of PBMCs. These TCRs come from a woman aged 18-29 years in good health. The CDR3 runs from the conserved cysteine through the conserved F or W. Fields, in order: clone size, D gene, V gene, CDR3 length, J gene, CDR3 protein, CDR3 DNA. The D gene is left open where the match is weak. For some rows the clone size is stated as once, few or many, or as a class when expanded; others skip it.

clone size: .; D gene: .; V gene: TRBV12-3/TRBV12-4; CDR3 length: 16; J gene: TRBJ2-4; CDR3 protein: CASRTSTTLAKNIQYF; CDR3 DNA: TGTGCCAGCAGGACCTCTACCACCCTAGCCAAAAACATTCAGTACTTC
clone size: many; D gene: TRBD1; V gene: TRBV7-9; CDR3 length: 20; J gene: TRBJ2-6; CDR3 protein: CASSSPPTGGIGSGANVLTF; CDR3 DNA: TGTGCCAGCAGCTCTCCCCCGACAGGGGGTATTGGATCTGGGGCCAACGTCCTGACTTTC
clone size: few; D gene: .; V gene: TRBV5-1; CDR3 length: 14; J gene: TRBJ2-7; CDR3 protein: CASSSSGTLYEQYF; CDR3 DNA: TGCGCCAGCAGCTCCTCCGGGACCCTCTACGAGCAGTACTTC
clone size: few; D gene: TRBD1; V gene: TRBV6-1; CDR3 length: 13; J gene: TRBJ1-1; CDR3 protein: CASRQGPYTEAFF; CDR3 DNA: TGTGCCAGCCGACAGGGGCCTTACACTGAAGCTTTCTTT
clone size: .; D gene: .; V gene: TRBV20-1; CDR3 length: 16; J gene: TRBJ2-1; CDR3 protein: CSATPPPGLSYNEQFF; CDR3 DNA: TGCAGTGCTACCCCTCCCCCGGGACTCTCCTACAATGAGCAGTTCTTC
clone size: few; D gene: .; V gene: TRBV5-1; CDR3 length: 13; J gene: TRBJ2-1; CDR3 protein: CASGRGSYNEQFF; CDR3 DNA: TGCGCCAGCGGAAGGGGTTCCTACAATGAGCAGTTCTTC
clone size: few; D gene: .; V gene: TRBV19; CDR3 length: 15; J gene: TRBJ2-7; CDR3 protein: CASSVKGVGTYEQYF; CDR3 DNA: TGTGCCAGTAGTGTAAAGGGGGTTGGGACCTACGAGCAGTACTTC
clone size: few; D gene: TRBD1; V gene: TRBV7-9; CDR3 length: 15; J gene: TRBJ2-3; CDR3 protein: CASSVKLTGADTQYF; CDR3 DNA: TGTGCCAGCAGCGTAAAACTTACAGGGGCAGATACGCAGTATTTT
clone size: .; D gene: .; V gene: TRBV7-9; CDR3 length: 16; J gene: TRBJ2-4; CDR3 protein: CASSLWPGSSKNIQYF; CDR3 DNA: TGTGCCAGCAGCTTATGGCCAGGGTCTTCCAAAAACATTCAGTACTTC
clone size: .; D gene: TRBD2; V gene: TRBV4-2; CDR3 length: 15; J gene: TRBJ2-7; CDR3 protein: CASSPWREASYEQYF; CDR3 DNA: TGTGCCAGCAGCCCCTGGCGGGAGGCCTCCTACGAGCAGTACTTC
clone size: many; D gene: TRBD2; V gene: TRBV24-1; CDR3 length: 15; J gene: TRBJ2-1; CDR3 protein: CATSVLAGVVNEQFF; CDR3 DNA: TGTGCCACCAGTGTTCTAGCGGGAGTCGTTAATGAGCAGTTCTTC
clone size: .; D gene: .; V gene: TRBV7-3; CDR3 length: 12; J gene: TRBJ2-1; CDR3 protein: CAREGVQDEQFF; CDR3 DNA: TGTGCCAGGGAAGGGGTTCAAGATGAGCAGTTCTTC
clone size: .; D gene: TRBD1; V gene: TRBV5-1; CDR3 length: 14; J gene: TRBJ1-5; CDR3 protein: CASSSRGQDTPQHF; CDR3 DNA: TGCGCCAGCAGCAGCAGGGGGCAGGATACGCCCCAGCATTTT
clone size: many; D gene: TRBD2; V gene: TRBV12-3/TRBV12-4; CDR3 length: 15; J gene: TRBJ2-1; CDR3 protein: CASDFTGGPSNEQFF; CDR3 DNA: TGTGCCAGCGACTTCACGGGAGGGCCTTCCAATGAGCAGTTCTTC
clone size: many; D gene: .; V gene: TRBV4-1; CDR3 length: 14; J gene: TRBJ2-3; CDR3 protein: CASRRNSAGDTQYF; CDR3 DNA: TGCGCCAGCAGGCGCAATAGCGCGGGAGATACGCAGTATTTT
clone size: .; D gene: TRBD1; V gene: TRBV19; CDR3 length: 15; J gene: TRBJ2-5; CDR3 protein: CASSAGQGRLETQYF; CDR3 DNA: TGTGCCAGTAGTGCCGGACAGGGTCGGTTGGAGACCCAGTACTTC
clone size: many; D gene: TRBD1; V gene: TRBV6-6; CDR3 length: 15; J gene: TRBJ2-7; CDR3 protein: CASSYSIGGQYEQYF; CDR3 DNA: TGTGCCAGCAGTTACTCGATAGGGGGCCAGTACGAGCAGTACTTC
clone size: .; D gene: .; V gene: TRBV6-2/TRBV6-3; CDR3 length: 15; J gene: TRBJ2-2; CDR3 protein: CASSYSKGLPEELFF; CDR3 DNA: TGTGCCAGCAGTTACTCGAAAGGTCTACCGGAGGAGCTGTTTTTT
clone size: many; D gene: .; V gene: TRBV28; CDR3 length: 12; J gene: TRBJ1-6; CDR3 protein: CASSLESSPLHF; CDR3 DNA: TGTGCCAGCAGTTTGGAGAGTTCACCCCTCCACTTT
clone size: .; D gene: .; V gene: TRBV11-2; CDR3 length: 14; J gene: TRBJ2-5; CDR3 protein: CASSFRDHQETQYF; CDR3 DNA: TGTGCCAGCAGCTTCCGGGACCACCAAGAGACCCAGTACTTC
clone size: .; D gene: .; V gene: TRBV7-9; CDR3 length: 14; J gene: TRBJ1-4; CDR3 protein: CASSVGTQSEKLFF; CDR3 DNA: TGTGCCAGCAGTGTGGGGACCCAGTCGGAGAAACTGTTTTTT
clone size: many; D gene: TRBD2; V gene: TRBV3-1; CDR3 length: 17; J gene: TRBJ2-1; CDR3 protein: CASSQGVTSGPYNEQFF; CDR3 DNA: TGTGCCAGCAGCCAAGGAGTGACTAGCGGGCCCTATAATGAGCAGTTCTTC
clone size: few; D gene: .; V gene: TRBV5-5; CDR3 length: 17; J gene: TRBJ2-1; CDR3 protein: CASSLWGLTGRNNEQFF; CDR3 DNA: TGTGCCAGCAGCTTGTGGGGTTTGACCGGCCGAAACAATGAGCAGTTCTTC
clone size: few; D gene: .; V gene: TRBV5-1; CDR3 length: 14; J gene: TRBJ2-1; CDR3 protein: CASSAPSVYNEQFF; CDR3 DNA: TGCGCCAGCAGCGCCCCTAGCGTCTACAATGAGCAGTTCTTC